The 5 T cell receptor beta chains reported below all come from one sample, sequenced in a study of shared clonotypes between healthy human individuals. Data came from immunoSEQ multiplex PCR; TCRdb stores just in-frame clones and leaves some out. The sample records fewer than 1.6 million clones, 98% to 99% being singletons. The sequenced sample consisted of naive CD4+ T cells sorted from blood. The subset: CD45RA+ positively selected. These receptors all come from a young man in good health.

The gene calls are TRBV28 and TRBJ2-3, with 13 bases aligning to TRBD2. The CDR3 spans 16 residues. The J segment lost 4 bases and the V segment lost 6 bases, leaving 7 bases of the junction unmatched. Germline lookup yields CDR1 MDHEN and CDR2 SYDVKM. CDR3 DNA: TGTGCCAGCAGGAGGACTAGCGGGAGTGGTCCAGATACGCAGTATTTT. The encoded protein is CASRRTSGSGPDTQYF. Based on the CDR3 plus reference TRBV28 and TRBJ2-3, the full variable domain is DVKVTQSSRYLVKRTGEKVFLECVQDMDHENMFWYRQDPGLGLRLIYFSYDVKMKEKGDIPEGYSVSREKKERFSLILESASTNQTSMYLCASRRTSGSGPDTQYFGPGTRLTVL.

V usage is TRBV18 and J usage is TRBJ2-2, with D hard to call. V shed 1 base and J shed 4 bases, with 10 bases lying between them. Germline-derived CDR1 and CDR2 are KGHSH and LQKENI. The CDR3 consists of 15 residues. CDR3 region: CASSPQSSLTGELFF. CDR3 coding DNA: TGTGCCAGCTCACCACAGAGTAGTCTCACCGGGGAGCTGTTTTTT.

This sequence joins TRBV18 and TRBJ2-2; 10 bases map to TRBD2. This CDR3 comprises 17 residues. Germline loops: CDR1 KGHSH, CDR2 LQKENI. Trimming took 0 bases from V and 4 from J; bases not matched to a gene: 5. CDR3 sequence: CASSPPSSGRATGELFF. The CDR3 nucleotides read TGTGCCAGCTCACCACCATCCAGCGGGAGGGCCACCGGGGAGCTGTTTTTT.

This chain connects TRBV9 to TRBJ2-3, with D maybe TRBD2 (6 bases). Looked up from germline, CDR1 is SGDLS and CDR2 is YYNGEE. This CDR3 has 15 residues. V lost 6 bases and J 3 bases, leaving 17 bases between the germline ends. As DNA, the CDR3 is TGTGCCAGCAAAGGTTCGGAGGGAGGTACAGATACGCAGTATTTT. Translated, it gives CASKGSEGGTDTQYF.

The J gene is TRBJ2-3, the V gene TRBV4-3, with TRBD1 matching over 11 bases. This CDR3 spans 17 amino acids. In germline, CDR1 is LGHNA, CDR2 YSLEER. Trimming at V came to 0 bases and at J to 3 bases, leaving 5 bases not matched to a gene. CDR3 region: CASSQEDGDRGTDTQYF. As DNA, the CDR3 is TGCGCCAGCAGCCAAGAGGACGGGGACAGGGGGACAGATACGCAGTATTTT.